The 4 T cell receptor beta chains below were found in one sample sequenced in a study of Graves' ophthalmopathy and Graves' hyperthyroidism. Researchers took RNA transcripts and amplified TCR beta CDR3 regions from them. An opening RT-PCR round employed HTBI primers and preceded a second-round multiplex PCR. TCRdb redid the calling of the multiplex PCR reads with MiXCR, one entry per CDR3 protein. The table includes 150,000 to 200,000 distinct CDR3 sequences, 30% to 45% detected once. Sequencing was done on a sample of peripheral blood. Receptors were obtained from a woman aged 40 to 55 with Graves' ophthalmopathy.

CDR3 sequence: CASSFESVHSRTGTEAFF. CDR3 nucleotides: TGTGCCAGCAGTTTCGAGTCTGTGCACTCCCGGACTGGGACTGAAGCTTTCTTT. V gene TRBV12-3 or TRBV12-4 combines with J gene TRBJ1-1, with no clear D. V was trimmed by 3 bases and J by 5 bases, leaving 25 bases between them. This CDR3 is 18 amino acids long.

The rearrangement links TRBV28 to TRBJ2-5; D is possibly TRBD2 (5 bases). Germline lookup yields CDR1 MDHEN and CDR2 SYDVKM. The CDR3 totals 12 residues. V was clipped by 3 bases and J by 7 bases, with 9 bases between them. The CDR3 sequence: CASSFLAGTQYF. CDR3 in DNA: TGTGCCAGCAGTTTCCTAGCAGGGACCCAGTACTTC.

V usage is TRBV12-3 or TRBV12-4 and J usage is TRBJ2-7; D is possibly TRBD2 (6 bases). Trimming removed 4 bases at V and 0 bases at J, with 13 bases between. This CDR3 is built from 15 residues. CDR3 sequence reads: CASSSLAGSSYEQYF. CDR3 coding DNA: TGTGCCAGCAGTTCACTAGCCGGCAGCTCCTACGAGCAGTACTTC.

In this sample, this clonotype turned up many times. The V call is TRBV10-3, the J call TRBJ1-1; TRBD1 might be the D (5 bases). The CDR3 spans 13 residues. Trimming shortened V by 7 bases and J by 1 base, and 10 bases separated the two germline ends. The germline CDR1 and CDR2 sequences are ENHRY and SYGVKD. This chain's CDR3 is CAINQGGNTEAFF. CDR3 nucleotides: TGTGCCATCAATCAGGGAGGGAACACTGAAGCTTTCTTT.